This T cell receptor (beta chain) is drawn from a study of identical twins. General study results and limits: Whereas memory repertoires showed no such difference, abundant cord blood beta clonotypes carried fewer insertions. Sequences that were beta out-of-frame showed weaker excess twin sharing. Without tracking the same donors, conclusions rested on cross-sectional statistical analysis. It was possible that invariant MAIT and iNKT cells partly confounded the zero-insertion analyses.

This clonotype was observed at least ten times. Its matching antigen is unknown. The CDR3 loop spans 17 amino acids. V was shortened by 4 bases and J by 2 bases, with 19 bases between the two germline ends. TCRdb itself ran the 5' RACE reads through MiXCR, one entry per CDR3 protein. The data hold about 160,000 distinct CDR3 sequences, with 3% to 4.5% observed a single time. The TCR originated in a man younger than 35 in good health. Sequenced sample: memory T cells sorted from blood. The chain links TRBV12-3 or TRBV12-4 to TRBJ2-3; D is ambiguous. The chain's CDR3 is CASSSAYAQQLTDTQYF. CDR3 bases: TGTGCCAGCAGTTCCGCCTACGCGCAACAGCTCACAGATACGCAGTATTTT.